The T cell receptor (beta chain) under discussion was sequenced for a study of T cells in Graves' hyperthyroidism and ophthalmopathy. Study background: Peripheral blood was obtained at initial diagnosis, preceding any treatment.

Amplification targeted TCR beta CDR3 regions from RNA transcripts. Using the HTBI primer set, a first-round RT-PCR was run on the TCR CDR3. TCRdb reprocessed the multiplex PCR reads with MiXCR, giving one entry per CDR3 protein. The sample has about 380,000 distinct CDR3 sequences, approximately 15% seen once; the top ten hold roughly a fifth. This clonotype was recorded many times. Antigen specificity is unknown. Germline CDR1 is DFQATT and CDR2 is SNEGSKA (reference sequence). The CDR3 has 16 amino acids. V was cut by 3 bases and J by 9 bases, with 26 bases left in between. Diagnoses rested on clinical symptoms, serum thyroxine and TRAb, thyroid ultrasound and orbital computed tomography. From 10 ml of fresh peripheral blood, PBMCs were isolated. Overall study results and limits: Within blood appeared most thyroid clonotypes that had expanded above 0.001.

The sequencing sample was made of blood. This chain joins TRBV20-1 and TRBJ1-2, with a possible D match to TRBD1 (6 bases). This TCR was recovered from a young woman with Graves' ophthalmopathy. The chain's CDR3 is CSASQTEGGPENSYTF. CDR3 DNA sequence: TGCAGTGCTAGTCAAACCGAGGGGGGTCCGGAAAATAGCTACACCTTC.